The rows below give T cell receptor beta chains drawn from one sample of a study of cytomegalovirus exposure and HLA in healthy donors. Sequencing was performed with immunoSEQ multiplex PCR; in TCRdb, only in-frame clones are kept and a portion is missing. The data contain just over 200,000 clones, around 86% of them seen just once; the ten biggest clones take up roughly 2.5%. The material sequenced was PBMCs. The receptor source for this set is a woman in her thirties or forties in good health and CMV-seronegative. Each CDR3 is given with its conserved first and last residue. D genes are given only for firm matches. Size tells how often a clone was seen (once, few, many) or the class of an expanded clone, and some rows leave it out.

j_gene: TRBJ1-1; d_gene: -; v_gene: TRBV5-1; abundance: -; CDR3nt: TGCGCCAGCACAAGGGGGGGGCAGAGCACTGAAGCTTTCTTT; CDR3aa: CASTRGGQSTEAFF
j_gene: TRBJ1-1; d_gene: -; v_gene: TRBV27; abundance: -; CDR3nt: TGTGCCAGCAGTTTATCGGGGGGGACTGAAGCTTTCTTT; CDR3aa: CASSLSGGTEAFF
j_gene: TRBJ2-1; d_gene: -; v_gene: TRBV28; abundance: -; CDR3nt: TGTGCCAGCAGTTTCCTCGCGGGGTACAATGAGCAGTTCTTC; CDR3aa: CASSFLAGYNEQFF
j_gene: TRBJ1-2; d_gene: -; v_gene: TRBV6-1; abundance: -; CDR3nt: TGTGCCAGCAGTGACCCGAACTGGTGGGCCTATGGCTACACCTTC; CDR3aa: CASSDPNWWAYGYTF
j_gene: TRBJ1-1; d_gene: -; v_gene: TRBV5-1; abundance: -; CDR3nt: TGCGCCAGCAGCCCCAGGGGAGGGAGCTGGAACACTGAAGCTTTCTTT; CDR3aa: CASSPRGGSWNTEAFF
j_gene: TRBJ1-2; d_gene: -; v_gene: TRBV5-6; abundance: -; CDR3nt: TGTGCCAGCAGCTTGCCTGCGGGGTATGGCTACACCTTC; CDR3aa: CASSLPAGYGYTF
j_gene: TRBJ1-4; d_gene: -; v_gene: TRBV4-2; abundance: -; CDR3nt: TGTGCCAGCAGCCAGGACCCCCCGGGGTCAGGGGTTGAAAAACTGTTTTTT; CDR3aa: CASSQDPPGSGVEKLFF
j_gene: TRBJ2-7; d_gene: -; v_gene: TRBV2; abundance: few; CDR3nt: TGTGCCAGCCGACGACAGAACTACGAGCAGTACTTC; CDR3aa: CASRRQNYEQYF
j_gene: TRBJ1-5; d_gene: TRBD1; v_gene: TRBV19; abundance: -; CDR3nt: TGTGCCAGTAGTTTGGGGACAGGGAGAAGCAATCAGCCCCAGCATTTT; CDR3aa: CASSLGTGRSNQPQHF
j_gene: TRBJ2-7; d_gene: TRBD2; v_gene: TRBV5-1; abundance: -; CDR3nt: TGCGCCAGCAGCAAACCACTAGCGGGGAGCTCCTACGAGCAGTACTTC; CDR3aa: CASSKPLAGSSYEQYF
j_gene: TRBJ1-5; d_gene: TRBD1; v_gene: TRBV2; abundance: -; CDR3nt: TGTGCCAGCAAGGGACAGGGGGGTAGGAAGAATCAGCCCCAGCATTTT; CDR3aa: CASKGQGGRKNQPQHF
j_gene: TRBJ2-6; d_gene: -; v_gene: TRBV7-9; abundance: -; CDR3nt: TGTGCCAGCAGCTTAGGGCGCCGGACACCCTCTGGGGCCAACGTCCTGACTTTC; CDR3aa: CASSLGRRTPSGANVLTF
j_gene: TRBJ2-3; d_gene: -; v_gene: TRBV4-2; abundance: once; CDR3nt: TGTGCCAGCAATCAGGATACGCAGTATTTT; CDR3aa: CASNQDTQYF
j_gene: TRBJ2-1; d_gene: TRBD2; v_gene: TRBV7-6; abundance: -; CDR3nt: TGTGCCAGCAGCTTTAGCGGGAGTCGGAATGAGCAGTTCTTC; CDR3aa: CASSFSGSRNEQFF
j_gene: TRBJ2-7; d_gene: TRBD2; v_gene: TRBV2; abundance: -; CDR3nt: TGTGCCAGCAGCTCACAGGGACTAGTTACTTACGAGCAGTACTTC; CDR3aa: CASSSQGLVTYEQYF
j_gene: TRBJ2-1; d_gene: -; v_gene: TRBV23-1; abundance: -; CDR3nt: TGCGCCAGCCGGGACATCAATGAGCAGTTCTTC; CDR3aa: CASRDINEQFF
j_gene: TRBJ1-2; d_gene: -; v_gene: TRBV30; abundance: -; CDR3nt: TGTGCCTGGAGGATAGCAGGGGCGTTCTATGGCTACACCTTC; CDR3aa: CAWRIAGAFYGYTF
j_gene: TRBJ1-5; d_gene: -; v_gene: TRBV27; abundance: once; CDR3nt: TGTGCCAGCAGTTTTCAGGGCGGGGATCAGCCCCAGCATTTT; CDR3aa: CASSFQGGDQPQHF
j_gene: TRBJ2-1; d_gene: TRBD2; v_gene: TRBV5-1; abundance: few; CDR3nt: TGCGCCAGCAGCTCCGGGACTAGTTGGTCGAATGAGCAGTTCTTC; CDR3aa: CASSSGTSWSNEQFF
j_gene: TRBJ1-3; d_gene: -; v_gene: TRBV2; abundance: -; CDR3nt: TGTGCCAGCCTGGAGGCGTTCGGAAACACCATATATTTT; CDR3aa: CASLEAFGNTIYF
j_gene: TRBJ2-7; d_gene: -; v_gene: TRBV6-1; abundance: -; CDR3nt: TGTGCCAGCAGTGCCTCCGGCTCCTACGAGCAGTACTTC; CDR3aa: CASSASGSYEQYF
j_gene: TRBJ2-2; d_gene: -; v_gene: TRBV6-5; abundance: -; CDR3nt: TGTGCCAGCAGTTACTCGGGAGTGGATACCGGGGAGCTGTTTTTT; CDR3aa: CASSYSGVDTGELFF
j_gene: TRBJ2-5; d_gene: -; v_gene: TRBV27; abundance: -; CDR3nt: TGTGCCAGCAGTAACAATCCTTACCAAGAGACCCAGTACTTC; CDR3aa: CASSNNPYQETQYF
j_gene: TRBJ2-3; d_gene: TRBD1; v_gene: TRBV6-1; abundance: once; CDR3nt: TGTGCCAGCAGTGAACGAACAGGGGGAGGAACAGATACGCAGTATTTT; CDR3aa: CASSERTGGGTDTQYF
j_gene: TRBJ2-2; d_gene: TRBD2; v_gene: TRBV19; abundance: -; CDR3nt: TGTGCCAGTAGTATTGAGCGGGGCCTGGCCGGGGAGCTGTTTTTT; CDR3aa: CASSIERGLAGELFF
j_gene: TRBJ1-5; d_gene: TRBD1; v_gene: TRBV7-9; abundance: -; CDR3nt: TGTGCCAGTTCGGGACAGAATCAGCCCCAGCATTTT; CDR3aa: CASSGQNQPQHF
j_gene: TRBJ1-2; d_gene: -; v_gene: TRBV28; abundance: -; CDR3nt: TGTGCCAGCAGGCCCCAGGGTCGGTGGGGCTACACCTTC; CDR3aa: CASRPQGRWGYTF
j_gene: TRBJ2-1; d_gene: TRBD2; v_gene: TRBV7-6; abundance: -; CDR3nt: TGTGCCAGCAGCAAGACTAGCGTCGACCCTTACAATGAGCAGTTCTTC; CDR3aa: CASSKTSVDPYNEQFF
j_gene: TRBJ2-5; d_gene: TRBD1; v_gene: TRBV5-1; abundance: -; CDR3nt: TGCGCCAGCAGCTTGGGTTTGTTTGGACAGGGGGCAGAGACCCAGTACTTC; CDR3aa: CASSLGLFGQGAETQYF
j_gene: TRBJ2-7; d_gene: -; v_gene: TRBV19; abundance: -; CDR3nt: TGTGCCAGTGGCCCTACCTCCGGGAGAACCTACGAGCAGTACTTC; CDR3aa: CASGPTSGRTYEQYF
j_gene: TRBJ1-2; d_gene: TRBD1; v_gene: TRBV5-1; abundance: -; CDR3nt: TGCGCCAGCAGAAGAAATACAGGGGCGGACTATGGCTACACCTTC; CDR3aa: CASRRNTGADYGYTF
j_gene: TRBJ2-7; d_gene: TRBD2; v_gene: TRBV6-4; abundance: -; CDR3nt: TGTGCCAGCAGTCCGCCCGGGGGGGAGGGCTGTCCCCCCTACGAGCAGTACTTC; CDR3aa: CASSPPGGEGCPPYEQYF
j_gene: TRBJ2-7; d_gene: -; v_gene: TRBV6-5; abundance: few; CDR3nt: TGTGCCAGCCGCCGGACAGCCGTCTACGAGCAGTACTTC; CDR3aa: CASRRTAVYEQYF
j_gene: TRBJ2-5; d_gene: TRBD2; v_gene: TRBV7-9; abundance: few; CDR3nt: TGTGCCAGCAGCTCGGGACTAGCGGGGATTCAAGAGACCCAGTACTTC; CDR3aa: CASSSGLAGIQETQYF
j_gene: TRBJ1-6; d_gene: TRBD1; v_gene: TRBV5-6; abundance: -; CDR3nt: TGTGCCAGCAGCCAGGGACAGGCCTATAATTCACCCCTCCACTTT; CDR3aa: CASSQGQAYNSPLHF
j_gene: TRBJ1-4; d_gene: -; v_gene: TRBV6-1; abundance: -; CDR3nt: TGTGCCAGCAGTGACGGTTCAGGGAGGAAAAAACTGTTTTTT; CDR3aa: CASSDGSGRKKLFF
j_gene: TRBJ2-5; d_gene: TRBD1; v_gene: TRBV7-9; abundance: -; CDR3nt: TGTTCCAGCAGCCTAGGACAGGGGCGGTGGGAGACCCAGTACTTC; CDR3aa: CSSSLGQGRWETQYF
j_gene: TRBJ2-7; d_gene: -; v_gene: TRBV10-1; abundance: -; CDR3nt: TGCGCCAGCAGTGAGTCGGGCAGGGAAATCTCCTACGAGCAGTACTTC; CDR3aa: CASSESGREISYEQYF
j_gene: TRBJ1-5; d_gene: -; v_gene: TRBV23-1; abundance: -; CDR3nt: TGCGCCAGCAGTCAATCTTGGAGGGATGACAATCAGCCCCAGCATTTT; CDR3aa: CASSQSWRDDNQPQHF
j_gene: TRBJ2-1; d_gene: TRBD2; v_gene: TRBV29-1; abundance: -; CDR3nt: TGCAGCGTCAGGATGGGGGTCGGGTCTAGCGGGAGGGGCAATGAGCAGTTCTTC; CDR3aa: CSVRMGVGSSGRGNEQFF
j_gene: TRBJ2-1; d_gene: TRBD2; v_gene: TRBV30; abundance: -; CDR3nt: TGTGCCTGGAGTCTTAGCGGGAGGCGCTACAATGAGCAGTTCTTC; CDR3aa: CAWSLSGRRYNEQFF
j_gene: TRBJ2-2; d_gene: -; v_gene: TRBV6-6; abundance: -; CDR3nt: TGTGCCAGCAGTTACAACACAGGGATCGGGGAGCTGTTTTTT; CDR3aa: CASSYNTGIGELFF
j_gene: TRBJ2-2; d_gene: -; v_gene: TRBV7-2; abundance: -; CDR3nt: TGTGCCAGCAGCCCCTGGACTACCTCGGGCGGGGAGCTGTTTTTT; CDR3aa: CASSPWTTSGGELFF
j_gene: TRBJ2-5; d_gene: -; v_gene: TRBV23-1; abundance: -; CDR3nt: TGCGCCAGCAGCCACGAATCGGGGGGCCCCAAGCAAGAGACCCAGTACTTC; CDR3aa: CASSHESGGPKQETQYF
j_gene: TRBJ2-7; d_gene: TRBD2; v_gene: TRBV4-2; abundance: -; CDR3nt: TGTGCCAGCAGCACCTCTAGCGGGAGGGACTTCGAGCAGTACTTC; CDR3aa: CASSTSSGRDFEQYF
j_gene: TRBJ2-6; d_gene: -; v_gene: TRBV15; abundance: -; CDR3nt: TGTGCCACCAGCAGAGATTATGGCCGGGTCGGTGGGGCCAACGTCCTGACTTTC; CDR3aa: CATSRDYGRVGGANVLTF
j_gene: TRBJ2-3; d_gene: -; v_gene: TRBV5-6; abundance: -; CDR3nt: TGTGCCAGCAGCCGACCCGGGAGTAGAACCTTCCCAGATACGCAGTATTTT; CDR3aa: CASSRPGSRTFPDTQYF
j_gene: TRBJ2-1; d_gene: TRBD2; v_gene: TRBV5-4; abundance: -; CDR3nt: TGTGCCAGCAGCTCCGGGACTAGCGGCTACAATGAGCAGTTCTTC; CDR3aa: CASSSGTSGYNEQFF
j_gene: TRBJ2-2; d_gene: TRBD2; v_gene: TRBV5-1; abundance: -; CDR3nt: TGCGCCAGCAGCTTAATCGGCGGGAGGGCCTCCGGGGAGCTGTTTTTT; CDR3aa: CASSLIGGRASGELFF
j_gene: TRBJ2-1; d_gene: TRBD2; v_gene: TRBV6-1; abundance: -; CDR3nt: TGTGCCAGCCAGACTAGCGGGAGGGCCACGGATGAGCAGTTCTTC; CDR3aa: CASQTSGRATDEQFF
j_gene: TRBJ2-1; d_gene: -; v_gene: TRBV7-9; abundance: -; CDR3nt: TGTGCCAGCAGCTTAGTCAGGGCGTCCTCCTACAATGAGCAGTTCTTC; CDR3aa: CASSLVRASSYNEQFF
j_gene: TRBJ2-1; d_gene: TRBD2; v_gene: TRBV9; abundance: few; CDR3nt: TGTGCCAGCAGCGTAGTGGGGGGGAGGACCTACAATGAGCAGTTCTTC; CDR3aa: CASSVVGGRTYNEQFF
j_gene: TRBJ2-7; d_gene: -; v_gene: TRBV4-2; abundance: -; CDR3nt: TGTGCCAGCAGCCAAGTTAGCGGTCCACAAACCCCCGAGCAGTACTTC; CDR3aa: CASSQVSGPQTPEQYF
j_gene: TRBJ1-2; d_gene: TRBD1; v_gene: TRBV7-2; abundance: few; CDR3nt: TGTGCCAGCAGCGTTATAACAGGGGTCGGCTACACCTTC; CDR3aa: CASSVITGVGYTF
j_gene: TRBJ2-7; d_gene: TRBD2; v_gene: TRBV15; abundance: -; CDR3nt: TGTGCCACCAGCAGAGGGGACTATCCCTACGAGCAGTACTTC; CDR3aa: CATSRGDYPYEQYF
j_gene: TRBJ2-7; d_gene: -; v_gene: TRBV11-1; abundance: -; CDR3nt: TGTGCCAGCAGCTTAAGAGGAGGGAGAAGCGACGAGCAGTACTTC; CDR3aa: CASSLRGGRSDEQYF
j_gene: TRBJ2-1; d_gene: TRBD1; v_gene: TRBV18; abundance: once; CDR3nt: TGTGCCAGCTCATCCCCGACCGGGACAGCATACAATGAGCAGTTCTTC; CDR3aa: CASSSPTGTAYNEQFF
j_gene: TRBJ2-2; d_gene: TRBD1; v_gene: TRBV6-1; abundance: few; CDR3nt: TGTGCCAGCAGTGGGACAGGGGGGTTTGTCGGGGAGCTGTTTTTT; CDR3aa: CASSGTGGFVGELFF
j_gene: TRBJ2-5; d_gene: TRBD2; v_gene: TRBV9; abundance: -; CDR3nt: TGTGCCAGCAGCGCGACTAGCGGGAAGGAGACCCAGTACTTC; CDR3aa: CASSATSGKETQYF